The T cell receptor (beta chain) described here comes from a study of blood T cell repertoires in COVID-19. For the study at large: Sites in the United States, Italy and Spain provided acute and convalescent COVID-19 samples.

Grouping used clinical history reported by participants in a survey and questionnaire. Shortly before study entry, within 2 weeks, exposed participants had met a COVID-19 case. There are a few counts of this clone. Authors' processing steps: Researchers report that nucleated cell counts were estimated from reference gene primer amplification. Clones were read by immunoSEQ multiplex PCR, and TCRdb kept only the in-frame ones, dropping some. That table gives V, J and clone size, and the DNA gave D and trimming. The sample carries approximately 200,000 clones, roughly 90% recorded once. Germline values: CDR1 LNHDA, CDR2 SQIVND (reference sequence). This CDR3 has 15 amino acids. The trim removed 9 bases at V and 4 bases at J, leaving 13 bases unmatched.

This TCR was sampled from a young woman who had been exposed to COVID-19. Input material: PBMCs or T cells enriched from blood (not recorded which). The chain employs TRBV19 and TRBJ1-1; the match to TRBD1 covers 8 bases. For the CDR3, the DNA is TGTGCCAGCAGGGGGCGGGGGCTGAGGGGCACTGAAGCTTTCTTT. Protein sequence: CASRGRGLRGTEAFF.